There are many counts of the clone carrying this TCR beta chain. The antigen remains unidentified. A second PCR, run for about 7 to 11 cycles, used a sample-barcoded 5' primer plus a J-beta primer mix. TCRdb reprocessed the 5' RACE reads with MiXCR, giving one entry per CDR3 protein. The data contain about 1,500,000 distinct CDR3 sequences, under 30% of them singletons. This sample is part of a study of blood T cells in healthy people across ages. Whole-study findings and limits: Roughly linearly, TCR beta diversity per million T cells fell as age increased.

Germline CDR1 SGHTA, CDR2 FQGNSA. Trimming at V came to 0 bases and at J to 3 bases, leaving 2 bases not matched to a gene. The length of the CDR3 is 14 residues. The clonotype comes from a woman aged 25 to 39 in good health. This chain joins TRBV7-2 and TRBJ2-7; TRBD2 matches 7 bases. The specimen was blood. The DNA for the CDR3 is TGTGCCAGCAGCTTAGCGGCTAGCGGCTACGAGCAGTACTTC. Translated: CASSLAASGYEQYF.